The T cell receptor beta chain described here comes from a study of cytomegalovirus exposure and HLA in healthy donors. The study sampled nominally healthy donors, though unrecorded immune exposures were likely. Comments on this clone: Antigen: not known.

The PCR had 60 Vbeta and 13 Jbeta primers. The assay was immunoSEQ multiplex PCR, and TCRdb's table has in-frame clones only and misses some. This sample has fewer than 150,000 clones, with roughly 75% found just once. The germline V gene encodes CDR1 SNHLY and CDR2 FYNNEI. V shed 7 bases, J shed 7 bases, and the junction held 23 bases outside the gene matches. This CDR3 has 20 residues. Whole-study results and caveats: Later examination showed HLA-associated TCR beta chains had greater clonal expansion than equally common others. HLA-A and HLA-B allele assignments for most subjects were reportedly predicted accurately using TCR beta sequences. Prior analysis indicated that the majority of TCR beta V segments exhibited productivity approximately 90% or approximately 30% of the time.

This chain connects TRBV2 to TRBJ2-7; TRBD2 agrees at 15 bases. The origin of this receptor is a man aged 25-45 years in good health and CMV-seronegative. Sample: PBMCs. CDR3 protein: CASTLYPGQGTSGRRGEQYF. The CDR3 region has the DNA TGTGCCAGCACCCTATATCCGGGACAGGGGACTAGCGGGAGGCGAGGAGAGCAGTACTTC. Full variable domain (missing parts from reference TRBV2 and TRBJ2-7): EPEVTQTPSHQVTQMGQEVILRCVPISNHLYFYWYRQILGQKVEFLVSFYNNEISEKSEIFDDQFSVERPDGSNFTLKIRSTKLEDSAMYFCASTLYPGQGTSGRRGEQYFGPGTRLTVT.